The source of this TCR beta chain is a study of shared clonotypes between healthy human individuals. Across the study: Each donor's CD4 naive and CD4 memory cells filled three plates apiece, CD8 naive two, and CD8 memory one. General observations from the study: Larger estimated richness was generally recorded for naive subsets relative to memory subsets. When naive CD4 clonotypes were compared across a few donors, about 4.9% were shared.

A remark on this clone: Its cognate antigen is unknown.

The germline V and J ends were trimmed by 4 bases and 4 bases, with 13 bases remaining between them. Germline CDR1 is SQVTM and CDR2 is ANQGSEA. The CDR3 extends over 13 amino acids. Evenly divided among several immunoSEQ plates was the genomic DNA of each subset. Repertoires were generated with immunoSEQ multiplex PCR, while TCRdb's copy carries only in-frame clones and drops some. This table has 2 million to 2.5 million clones, approximately 90% appearing once. The genes are TRBV29-1 and TRBJ2-5; D remains ambiguous. The sequenced sample consisted of naive CD4+ T cells from PBMCs. Subset described: CD45RA+ positively selected. This sequence was found in a man between 18 and 35 years old in good health. Some clones in this sample may be carry-over from other donors' samples. CDR3 amino acids: CSVARSLGETQYF. The CDR3, as DNA: TGCAGCGTTGCGCGGAGCCTCGGAGAGACCCAGTACTTC.